Following are 9 T cell receptor beta chains from one sample sequenced in a study of blood T cell repertoires in COVID-19. Sequencing used immunoSEQ multiplex PCR; TCRdb keeps in-frame clones, though not all of them. The sample lists about 45,000 clones; over 75% were seen once. The specimen sequenced was peripheral blood. The receptors were gathered from an elderly woman with acute or convalescent COVID-19.

The genes are TRBV5-8 and TRBJ1-5, with no clear D. The V end was cut by 1 base, the J end by 1 base, with 9 bases between. The length of the CDR3 is 15 residues. The V gene's germline CDR1 is SGHTS and CDR2 YDEGEE. The CDR3 nucleotides read TGTGCCAGCAGCTTGAGAGGCACCAGCAATCAGCCCCAGCATTTT. Translating gives CASSLRGTSNQPQHF.

J is TRBJ2-3 and V is TRBV29-1; the D is unclear. The V end lost 8 bases, the J end lost 3 bases, and 9 bases lay between the germline ends. The CDR3 is 11 residues long. Per the germline V gene, CDR1 is SQVTM and CDR2 is ANQGSEA. CDR3 in DNA: TGCAGCTCTCGAACTACAGATACGCAGTATTTT. Its translation is CSSRTTDTQYF.

A single count supports this clone. CDR3 amino acids: CASSPGLQGFYGYTF. For the CDR3, the DNA is TGTGCCAGTAGCCCGGGACTCCAAGGGTTCTATGGCTACACCTTC. J is TRBJ1-2 and V is TRBV19; weak D call: TRBD1 (5 bases). The CDR3 runs to 15 residues. V was clipped by 6 bases and J by 4 bases, with 18 bases between them. CDR1 and CDR2 from the germline V gene are LNHDA and SQIVND (reference sequence). Looking up the rest from reference TRBV19 and TRBJ1-2 gives the full variable domain: DGGITQSPKYLFRKEGQNVTLSCEQNLNHDAMYWYRQDPGQGLRLIYYSQIVNDFQKGDIAEGYSVSREKKESFPLTVTSAQKNPTAFYLCASSPGLQGFYGYTFGSGTRLTVV.

A single count supports this clone. The chain is built from TRBV5-4 and TRBJ1-1, with a tentative D call TRBD1 (5 bases). The CDR3 extends over 13 amino acids. Germline-derived CDR1 and CDR2 are SGHNT and YYREEE (reference sequence). V gave up 4 bases and J gave up 7 bases, with 14 bases separating them. CDR3 sequence (DNA): TGTGCCAGCAGCCTGGTGCAGGGAAATGAAGCTTTCTTT. Residues: CASSLVQGNEAFF.

The chain recombines TRBV9 with TRBJ2-6; TRBD1 agrees at 8 bases. The CDR3 contains 17 residues. Germline V gene data show CDR1 as SGDLS and CDR2 as YYNGEE. V was clipped by 2 bases and J by 0 bases; unmatched bases: 4. In nucleotides, the CDR3 is TGTGCCAGCAGCGTCGGACAGGGATACTCTGGGGCCAACGTCCTGACTTTC. It encodes CASSVGQGYSGANVLTF.

J is TRBJ2-1 and V is TRBV4-1, with 9 nucleotides matching TRBD2. CDR3 size: 17 residues. CDR1 is MGHRA and CDR2 is YSYEKL in the germline V gene. V trimming: 0 bases; J trimming: 9 bases; junction bases outside the gene matches: 12. CDR3: CASSQDLSSGRFGEQFF. The CDR3 region has the DNA TGCGCCAGCAGCCAAGATCTTAGTAGCGGGAGATTTGGTGAGCAGTTCTTC.

CDR3 nucleotide sequence: TGTGCCATCGGCCGGGACAGGGTTCAGCCCCAGCATTTT. It is translated as CAIGRDRVQPQHF. The chain combines TRBV28 with TRBJ1-5, with 9 bases lining up with TRBD1. In germline, CDR1 is MDHEN, CDR2 SYDVKM. V dropped 10 bases and J dropped 6; count of bases not matched to a gene: 7. This CDR3 region has 13 residues.

This rearrangement joins TRBV11-3 to TRBJ1-5; D is perhaps TRBD1 (5 bases). Germline V CDR1 and CDR2: SGHNT, YENEEA. The germline V and J ends were trimmed by 0 bases and 1 base, with 13 bases remaining between them. The CDR3 contains 17 residues. CDR3 DNA: TGTGCCAGCAGCTTAGAGGCCGTGGGGGGGAGCAATCAGCCCCAGCATTTT. Amino acids: CASSLEAVGGSNQPQHF.

This chain's CDR3 is CASSLLAVEQFF. CDR3 nucleotide sequence: TGTGCCAGCAGCTTACTAGCGGTTGAGCAGTTCTTC. The genes are TRBV11-1 and TRBJ2-1, with 7 bases lining up with TRBD2. The CDR3 runs 12 residues. V shed 2 bases, J shed 9 bases, and the junction held 1 base outside the gene matches. Germline V lookup: CDR1 SGHAT, CDR2 FQDESV (reference sequence).